This note documents a single TCR beta chain sequence. Its antigen remains unknown. The germline V gene has CDR1 LGHDT and CDR2 YNNKEL (reference sequence). There are 16 residues in the CDR3. With 2 bases clipped from V and 2 bases from J, the junction kept 5 bases outside the gene matches. Each CDR3 protein gets one entry after TCRdb re-called the 5' RACE reads with MiXCR. This sample has 450,000 to 600,000 distinct CDR3 sequences, with 20% to 25% found just once. The record originates from a study of identical twins. General study findings and limits: It was possible that invariant MAIT and iNKT cells partly confounded the zero-insertion analyses.

The same sample was also studied in work on yellow fever vaccine responses in identical twins.

Material for sequencing was CD4+ T cells sorted from blood. The chain links TRBV3-1 to TRBJ2-1; TRBD1 matches at 8 bases. This clonotype originated in a woman younger than 30 in good health. The CDR3: CASSQMDRVTYNEQFF. CDR3 coding DNA: TGTGCCAGCAGCCAAATGGACAGGGTTACCTACAATGAGCAGTTCTTC.